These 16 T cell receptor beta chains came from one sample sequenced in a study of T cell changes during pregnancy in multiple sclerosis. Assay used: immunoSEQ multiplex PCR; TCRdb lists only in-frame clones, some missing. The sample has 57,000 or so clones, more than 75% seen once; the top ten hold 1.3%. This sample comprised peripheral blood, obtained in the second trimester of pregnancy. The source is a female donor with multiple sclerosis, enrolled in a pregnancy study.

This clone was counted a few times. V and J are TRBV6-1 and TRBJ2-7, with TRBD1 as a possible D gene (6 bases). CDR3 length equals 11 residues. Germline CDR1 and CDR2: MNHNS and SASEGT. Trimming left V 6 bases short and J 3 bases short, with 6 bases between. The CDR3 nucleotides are TGTGCCAGCAGCAGGGGCTACGAGCAGTACTTC. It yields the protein CASSRGYEQYF.

Here the CDR3 DNA reads TGTGCCAGCAGTCATAGCACAGATACGCAGTATTTT. Translation: CASSHSTDTQYF. This chain connects TRBV27 to TRBJ2-3; D gene ambiguous. V was pared by 5 bases and J by 0 bases, with 3 bases between. CDR1 is MNHEY, CDR2 SMNVEV, per germline (reference sequence). There are 12 residues in the CDR3.

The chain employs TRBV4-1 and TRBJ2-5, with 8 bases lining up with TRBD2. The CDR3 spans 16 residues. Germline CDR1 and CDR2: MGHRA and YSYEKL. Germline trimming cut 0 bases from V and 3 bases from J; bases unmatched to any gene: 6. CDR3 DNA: TGCGCCAGCAGCCAAGATTGGTCGGGGGGGGAAGAGACCCAGTACTTC. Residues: CASSQDWSGGEETQYF.

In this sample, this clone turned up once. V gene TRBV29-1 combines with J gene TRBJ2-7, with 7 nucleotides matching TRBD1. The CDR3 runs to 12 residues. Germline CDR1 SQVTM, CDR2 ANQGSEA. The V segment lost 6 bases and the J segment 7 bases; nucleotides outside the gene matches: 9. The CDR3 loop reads CSVADREVEQYF. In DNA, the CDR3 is TGCAGCGTCGCTGACAGGGAAGTTGAGCAGTACTTC.

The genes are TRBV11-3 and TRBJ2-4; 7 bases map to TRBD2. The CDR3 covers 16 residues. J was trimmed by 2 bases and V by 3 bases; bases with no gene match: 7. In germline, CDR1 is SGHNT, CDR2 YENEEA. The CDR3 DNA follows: TGTGCCAGCAGCTTTAACGGGGAGGGGACCAAAAACATTCAGTACTTC. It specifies CASSFNGEGTKNIQYF.

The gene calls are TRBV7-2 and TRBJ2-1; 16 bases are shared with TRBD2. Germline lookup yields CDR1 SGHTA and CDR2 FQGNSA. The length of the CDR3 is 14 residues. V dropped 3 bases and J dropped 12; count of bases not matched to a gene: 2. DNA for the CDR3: TGTGCCAGCAGCTTGGGACTAGCGGGGGGGCGGCAGTTCTTC. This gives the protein CASSLGLAGGRQFF.

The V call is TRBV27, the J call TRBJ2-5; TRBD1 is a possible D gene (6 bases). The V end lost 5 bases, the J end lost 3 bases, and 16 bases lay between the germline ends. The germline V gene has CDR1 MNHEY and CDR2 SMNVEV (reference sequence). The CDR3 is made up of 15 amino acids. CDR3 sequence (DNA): TGTGCCAGCAGTGCCCTCCCCGCAGGGGAAGAGACCCAGTACTTC. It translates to CASSALPAGEETQYF.

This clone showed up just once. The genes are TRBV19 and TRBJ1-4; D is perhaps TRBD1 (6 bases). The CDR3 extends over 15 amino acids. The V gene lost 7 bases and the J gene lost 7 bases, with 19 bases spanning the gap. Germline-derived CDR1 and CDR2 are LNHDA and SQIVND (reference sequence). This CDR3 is CASNGFQGNFEKLFF. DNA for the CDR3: TGTGCCAGTAACGGATTCCAGGGGAACTTTGAAAAACTGTTTTTT.

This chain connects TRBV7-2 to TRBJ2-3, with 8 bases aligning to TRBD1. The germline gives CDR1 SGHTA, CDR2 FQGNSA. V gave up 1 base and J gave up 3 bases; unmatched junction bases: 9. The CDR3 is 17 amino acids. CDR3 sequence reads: CASSLVHQGARTDTQYF. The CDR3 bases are TGTGCCAGCAGCTTAGTTCATCAGGGGGCGAGGACAGATACGCAGTATTTT.

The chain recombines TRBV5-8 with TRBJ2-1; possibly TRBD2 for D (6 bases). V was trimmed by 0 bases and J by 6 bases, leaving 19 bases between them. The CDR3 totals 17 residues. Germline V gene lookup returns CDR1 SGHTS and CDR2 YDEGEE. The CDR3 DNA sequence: TGTGCCAGCAGCTTGGAACCAGGCGGGGACGCCAGCAATGAGCAGTTCTTC. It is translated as CASSLEPGGDASNEQFF. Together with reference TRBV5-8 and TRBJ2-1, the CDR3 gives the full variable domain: EAGVTQSPTHLIKTRGQQATLRCSPISGHTSVYWYQQALGLGLQFLLWYDEGEERNRGNFPPRFSGRQFPNYSSELNVNALELEDSALYLCASSLEPGGDASNEQFFGPGTRLTVL.

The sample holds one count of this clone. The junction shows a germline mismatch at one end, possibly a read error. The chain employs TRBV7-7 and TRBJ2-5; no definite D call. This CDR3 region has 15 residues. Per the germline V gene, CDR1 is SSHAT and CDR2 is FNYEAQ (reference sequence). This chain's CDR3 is CASSLGGSFGETQYF. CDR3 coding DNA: TGTGCTAGCAGCTTAGGCGGCAGCTTCGGGGAGACCCAGTACTTC. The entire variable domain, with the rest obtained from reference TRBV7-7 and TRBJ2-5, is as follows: GAGVSQSPRYKVTKRGQDVTLRCDPISSHATLYWYQQALGQGPEFLTYFNYEAQPDKSGLPSDRFSAERPEGSISTLTIQRTEQRDSAMYRCASSLGGSFGETQYFGPGTRLLVL.

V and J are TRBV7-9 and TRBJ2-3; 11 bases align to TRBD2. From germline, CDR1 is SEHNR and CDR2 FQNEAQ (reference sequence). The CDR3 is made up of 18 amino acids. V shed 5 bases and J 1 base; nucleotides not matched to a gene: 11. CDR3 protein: CASSPLAGASPGTDTQYF. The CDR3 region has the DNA TGTGCCAGCAGCCCACTAGCGGGGGCCTCCCCCGGCACAGATACGCAGTATTTT.

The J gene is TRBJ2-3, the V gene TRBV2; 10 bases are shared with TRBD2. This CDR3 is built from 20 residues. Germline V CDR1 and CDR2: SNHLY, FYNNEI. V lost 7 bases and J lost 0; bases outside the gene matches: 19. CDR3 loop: CASIESGLADRFSSTDTQYF. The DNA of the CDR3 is TGTGCCAGCATCGAGTCTGGACTAGCGGACCGATTCTCTAGCACAGATACGCAGTATTTT.

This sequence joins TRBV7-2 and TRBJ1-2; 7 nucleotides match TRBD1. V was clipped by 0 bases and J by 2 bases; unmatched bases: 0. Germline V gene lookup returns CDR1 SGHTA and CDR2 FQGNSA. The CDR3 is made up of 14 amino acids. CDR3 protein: CASSLATGNYGYTF. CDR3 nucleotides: TGTGCCAGCAGCTTAGCGACAGGGAACTATGGCTACACCTTC.

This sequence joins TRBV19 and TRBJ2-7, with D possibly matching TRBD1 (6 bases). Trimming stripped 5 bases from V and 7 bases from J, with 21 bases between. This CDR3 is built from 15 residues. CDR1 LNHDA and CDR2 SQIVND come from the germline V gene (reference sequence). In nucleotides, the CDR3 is TGTGCCAGTAGTCTCGGGGACACCCTCCTTGAGGAGCAGTACTTC. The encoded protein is CASSLGDTLLEEQYF.

The CDR3 bases are TGTGCCAGCAGCTACGGGACTAGCCCGCGGTACTTC. The encoded protein is CASSYGTSPRYF. The chain employs TRBV7-2 and TRBJ2-7; 9 nucleotides match TRBD2. The CDR3 runs 12 residues. The J segment lost 12 bases and the V segment lost 4 bases, leaving 7 bases of the junction unmatched. Germline CDR1 and CDR2: SGHTA and FQGNSA. The variable domain in full, completed from reference TRBV7-2 and TRBJ2-7, reads GAGVSQSPSNKVTEKGKDVELRCDPISGHTALYWYRQSLGQGLEFLIYFQGNSAPDKSGLPSDRFSAERTGGSVSTLTIQRTQQEDSAVYLCASSYGTSPRYFGPGTRLTVT.